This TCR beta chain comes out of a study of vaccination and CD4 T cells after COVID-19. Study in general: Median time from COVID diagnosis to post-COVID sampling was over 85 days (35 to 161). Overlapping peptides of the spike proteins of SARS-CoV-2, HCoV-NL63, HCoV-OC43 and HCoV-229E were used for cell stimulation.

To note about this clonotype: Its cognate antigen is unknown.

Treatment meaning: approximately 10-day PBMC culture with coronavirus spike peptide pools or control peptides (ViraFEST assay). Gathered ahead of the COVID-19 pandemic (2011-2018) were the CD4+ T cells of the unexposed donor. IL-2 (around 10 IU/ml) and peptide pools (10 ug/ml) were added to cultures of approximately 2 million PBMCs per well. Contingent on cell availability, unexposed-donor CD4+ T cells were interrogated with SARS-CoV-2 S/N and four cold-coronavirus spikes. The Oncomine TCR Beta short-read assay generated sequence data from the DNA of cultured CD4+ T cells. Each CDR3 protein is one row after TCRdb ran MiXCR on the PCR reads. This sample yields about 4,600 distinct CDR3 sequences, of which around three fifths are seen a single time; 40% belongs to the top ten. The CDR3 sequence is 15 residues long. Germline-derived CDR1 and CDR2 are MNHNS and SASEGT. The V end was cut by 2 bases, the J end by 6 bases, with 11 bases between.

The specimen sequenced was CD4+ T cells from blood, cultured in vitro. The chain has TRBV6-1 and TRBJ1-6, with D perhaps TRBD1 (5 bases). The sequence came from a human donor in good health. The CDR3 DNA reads TGTGCCAGCAGTGAATGGGGCAAGGCTAATTCACCCCTCCACTTT. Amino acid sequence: CASSEWGKANSPLHF.